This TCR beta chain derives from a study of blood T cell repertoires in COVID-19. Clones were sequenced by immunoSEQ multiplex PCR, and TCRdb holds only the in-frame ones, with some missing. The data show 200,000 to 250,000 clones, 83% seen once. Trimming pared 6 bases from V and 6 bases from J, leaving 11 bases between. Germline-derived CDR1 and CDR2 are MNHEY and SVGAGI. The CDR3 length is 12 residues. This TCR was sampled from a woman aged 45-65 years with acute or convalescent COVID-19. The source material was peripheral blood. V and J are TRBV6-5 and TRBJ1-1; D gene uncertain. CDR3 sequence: CASRRPGAEAFF. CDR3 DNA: TGTGCCAGCAGGAGACCCGGGGCTGAAGCTTTCTTT.